This paragraph covers one T cell receptor beta chain sequence. Its antigen is unidentified. The data belong to a study of CD8+ T cells in alopecia areata. Study background: Those treated were given oral tofacitinib at 5 to 10 mg twice daily. Points from the study as a whole: Alopecia totalis/universalis scalp especially showed more expanded CD8+ clones than normal scalp.

After isolation, RNA underwent reverse transcription to generate cDNA as the sequencing template. Here immunoSEQ multiplex PCR was the method, and the copy in TCRdb shows in-frame clones only, minus some. The sample holds 110,000 or so clones, approximately 38% seen once. Germline CDR1 and CDR2: SGHDT and YYEEEE. This CDR3 has 15 residues. J gave up 1 base and V 5 bases, and 5 bases lay outside the gene matches. The J gene is TRBJ2-2, the V gene TRBV5-6, with 7 bases that match TRBD2. The specimen sequenced was CD4+ T cells sorted from blood. The receptor comes from a human donor with alopecia areata. This CDR3 is CASRKGLVNTGELFF. DNA of the CDR3: TGTGCCAGCAGAAAAGGACTAGTGAACACCGGGGAGCTGTTTTTT.